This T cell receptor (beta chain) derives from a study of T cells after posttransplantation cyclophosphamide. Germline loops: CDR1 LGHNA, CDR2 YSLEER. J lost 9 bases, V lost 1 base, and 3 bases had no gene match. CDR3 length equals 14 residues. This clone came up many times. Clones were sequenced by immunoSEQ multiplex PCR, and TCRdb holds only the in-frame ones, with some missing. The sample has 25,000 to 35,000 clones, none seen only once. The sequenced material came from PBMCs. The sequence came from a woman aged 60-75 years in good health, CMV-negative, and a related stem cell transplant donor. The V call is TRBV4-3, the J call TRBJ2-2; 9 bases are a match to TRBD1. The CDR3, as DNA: TGCGCCAGCAGCCAAGCAACAGGGGGCCGGGAGCTGTTTTTT. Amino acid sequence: CASSQATGGRELFF.